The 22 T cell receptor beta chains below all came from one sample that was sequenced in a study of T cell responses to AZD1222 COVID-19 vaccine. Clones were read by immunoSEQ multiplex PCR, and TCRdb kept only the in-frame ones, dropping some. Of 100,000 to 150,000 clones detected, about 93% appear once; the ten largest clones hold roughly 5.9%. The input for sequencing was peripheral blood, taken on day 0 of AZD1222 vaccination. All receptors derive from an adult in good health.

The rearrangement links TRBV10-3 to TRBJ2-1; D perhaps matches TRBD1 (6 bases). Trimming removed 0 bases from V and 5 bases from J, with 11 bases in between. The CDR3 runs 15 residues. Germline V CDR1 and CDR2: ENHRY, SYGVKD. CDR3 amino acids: CAISESRTEDNEQFF. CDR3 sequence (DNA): TGTGCCATCAGTGAGTCTAGGACAGAGGACAATGAGCAGTTCTTC.

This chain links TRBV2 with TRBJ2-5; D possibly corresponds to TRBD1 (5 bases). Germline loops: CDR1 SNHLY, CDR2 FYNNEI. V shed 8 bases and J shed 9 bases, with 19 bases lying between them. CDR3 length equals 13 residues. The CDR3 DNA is TGTGCCAGCGGCCCGGATCCAGGGCTTCCCCAGTACTTC. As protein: CASGPDPGLPQYF.

In DNA, the CDR3 is TGTGCCAGCAGACTGGACAGGGCGGATGGCTACACCTTC. The encoded protein is CASRLDRADGYTF. The V and J genes are TRBV28 and TRBJ1-2, with TRBD1 identical over 8 bases. Germline loops: CDR1 MDHEN, CDR2 SYDVKM. The V segment lost 6 bases and the J segment 6 bases; nucleotides outside the gene matches: 6. CDR3 size: 13 residues.

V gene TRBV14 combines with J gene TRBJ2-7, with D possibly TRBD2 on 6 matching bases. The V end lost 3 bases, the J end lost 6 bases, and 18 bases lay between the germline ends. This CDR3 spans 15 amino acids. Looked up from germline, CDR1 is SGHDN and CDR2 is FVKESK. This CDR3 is CASSQEVRRDSEQYF. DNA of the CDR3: TGTGCCAGCAGCCAGGAGGTCCGGAGGGATTCCGAGCAGTACTTC.

CDR3 nucleotides: TGTGCCAGCTTAAACACCGGAGGAAACACTGAAGCTTTCTTT. Amino acid sequence: CASLNTGGNTEAFF. The gene calls are TRBV27 and TRBJ1-1; D is unresolved. Trimming removed 8 bases at V and 2 bases at J, with 15 bases between. Germline V gives CDR1 MNHEY, CDR2 SMNVEV (reference sequence). This CDR3 has 14 amino acids.

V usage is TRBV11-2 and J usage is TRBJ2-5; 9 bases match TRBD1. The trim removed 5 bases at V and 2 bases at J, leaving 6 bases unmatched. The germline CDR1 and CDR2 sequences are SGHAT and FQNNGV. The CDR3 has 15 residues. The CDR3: CASSHTQGAQETQYF. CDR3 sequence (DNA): TGTGCCAGCAGCCATACACAGGGGGCGCAAGAGACCCAGTACTTC.

The chain's CDR3 is CASSYSTGAEEEAFF. The CDR3 bases are TGTGCCAGCAGTTACTCGACCGGAGCGGAGGAAGAAGCTTTCTTT. V usage is TRBV6-5 and J usage is TRBJ1-1; unclear D gene. Germline assignment: CDR1 MNHEY and CDR2 SVGAGI. This CDR3 spans 15 amino acids. V was cut by 0 bases and J by 8 bases, with 16 bases left in between.

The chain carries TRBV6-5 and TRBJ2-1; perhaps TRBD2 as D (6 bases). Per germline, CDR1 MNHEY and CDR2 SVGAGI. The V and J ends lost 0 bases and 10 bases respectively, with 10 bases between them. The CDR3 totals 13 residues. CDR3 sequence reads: CASSYSRGSEQFF. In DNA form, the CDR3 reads TGTGCCAGCAGTTACTCACGGGGGTCGGAGCAGTTCTTC.

The CDR3 here is CASSDSIALYEQYF. DNA of the CDR3: TGTGCCAGTAGCGACAGTATAGCCCTCTACGAGCAGTACTTC. The rearrangement links TRBV19 to TRBJ2-7; D perhaps matches TRBD1 (5 bases). Trimming pared 6 bases from V and 3 bases from J, leaving 15 bases between. Germline CDR1 reads LNHDA; CDR2 reads SQIVND (reference sequence). This CDR3 is 14 amino acids long.

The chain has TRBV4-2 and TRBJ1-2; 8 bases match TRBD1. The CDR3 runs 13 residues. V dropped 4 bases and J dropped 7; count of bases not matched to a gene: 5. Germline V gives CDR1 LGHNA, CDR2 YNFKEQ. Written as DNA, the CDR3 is TGTGCCAGCAGCCGAGACAGGGGCTCTGGCTACACCTTC. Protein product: CASSRDRGSGYTF.

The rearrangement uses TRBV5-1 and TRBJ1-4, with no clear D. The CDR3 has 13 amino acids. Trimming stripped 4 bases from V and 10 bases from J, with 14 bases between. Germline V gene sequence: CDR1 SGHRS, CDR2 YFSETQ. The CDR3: CASSPGYGAKLFF. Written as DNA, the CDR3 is TGCGCCAGCAGCCCGGGATACGGCGCAAAACTGTTTTTT.

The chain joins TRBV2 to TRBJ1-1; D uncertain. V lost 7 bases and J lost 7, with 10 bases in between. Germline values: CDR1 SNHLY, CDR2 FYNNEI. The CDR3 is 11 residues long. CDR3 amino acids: CASMGSSEAFF. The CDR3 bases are TGTGCCAGCATGGGCAGCAGTGAAGCTTTCTTT.

CDR3 in DNA: TGTGCCAGCAGTTCGCCTAGGGAGCAGTACTTC. Its protein is CASSSPREQYF. The V call is TRBV28, the J call TRBJ2-7; no reliable D call. The CDR3 consists of 11 residues. Looked up from germline, CDR1 is MDHEN and CDR2 is SYDVKM. V lost 4 bases to trimming and J lost 7 bases, with 8 bases between them.

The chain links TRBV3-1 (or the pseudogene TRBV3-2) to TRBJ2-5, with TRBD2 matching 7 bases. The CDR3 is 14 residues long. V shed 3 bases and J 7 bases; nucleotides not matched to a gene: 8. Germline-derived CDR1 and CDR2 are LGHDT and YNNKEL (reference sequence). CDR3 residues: CASSQKGGAGTQYF. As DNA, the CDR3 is TGTGCCAGCAGCCAGAAGGGAGGGGCGGGGACCCAGTACTTC.

In DNA, the CDR3 is TGTGCCAGCACTGACAGGGGAACCTACGAGCAGTACTTC. Protein sequence: CASTDRGTYEQYF. This chain uses TRBV11-2 with TRBJ2-7; 8 bases are a match to TRBD1. Germline lookup yields CDR1 SGHAT and CDR2 FQNNGV. There are 13 residues in the CDR3. Trimming took 7 bases from V and 2 from J; bases not matched to a gene: 4.

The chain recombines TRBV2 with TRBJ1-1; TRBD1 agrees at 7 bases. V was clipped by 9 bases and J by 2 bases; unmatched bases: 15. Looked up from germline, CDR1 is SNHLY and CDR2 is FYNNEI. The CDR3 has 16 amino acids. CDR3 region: CASAGKDTGVNTEAFF. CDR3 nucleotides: TGTGCCAGTGCTGGTAAAGATACAGGGGTTAACACTGAAGCTTTCTTT.

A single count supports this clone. CDR3 loop: CASNPGQGINTEAFF. Written as DNA, the CDR3 is TGTGCCAGCAACCCGGGACAGGGAATAAACACTGAAGCTTTCTTT. The chain couples TRBV6-5 to TRBJ1-1, with 9 bases identical to TRBD1. Unmatched junction bases numbered 8, after V lost 7 bases and J lost 2 bases. The length of the CDR3 is 15 residues. Germline CDR1 is MNHEY and CDR2 is SVGAGI.

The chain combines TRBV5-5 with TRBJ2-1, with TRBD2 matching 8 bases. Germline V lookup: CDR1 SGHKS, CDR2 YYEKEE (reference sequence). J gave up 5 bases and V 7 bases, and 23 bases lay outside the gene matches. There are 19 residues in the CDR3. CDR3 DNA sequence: TGTGCCAGCTTGCCACTGGGGACTAGTCTTCAGCCACGGAACAATGAGCAGTTCTTC. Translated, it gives CASLPLGTSLQPRNNEQFF.

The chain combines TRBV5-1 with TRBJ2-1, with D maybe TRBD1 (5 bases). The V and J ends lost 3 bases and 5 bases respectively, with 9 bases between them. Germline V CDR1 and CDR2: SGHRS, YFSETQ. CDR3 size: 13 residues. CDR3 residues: CASSSTVHNEQFF. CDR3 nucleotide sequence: TGCGCCAGCAGCTCGACAGTCCACAATGAGCAGTTCTTC.

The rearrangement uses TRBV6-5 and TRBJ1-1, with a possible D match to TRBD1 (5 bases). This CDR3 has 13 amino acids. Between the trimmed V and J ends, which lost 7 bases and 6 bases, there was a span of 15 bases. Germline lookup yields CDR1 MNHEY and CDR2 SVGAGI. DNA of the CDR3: TGTGCCAGCATTCCCCCAGGGCTGGCTGAAGCTTTCTTT. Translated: CASIPPGLAEAFF.

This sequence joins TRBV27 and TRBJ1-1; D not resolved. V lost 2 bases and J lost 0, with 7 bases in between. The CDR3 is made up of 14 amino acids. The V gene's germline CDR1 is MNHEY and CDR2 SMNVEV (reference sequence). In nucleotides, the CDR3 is TGTGCCAGCAGTTTAGGACGGATGAACACTGAAGCTTTCTTT. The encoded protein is CASSLGRMNTEAFF.

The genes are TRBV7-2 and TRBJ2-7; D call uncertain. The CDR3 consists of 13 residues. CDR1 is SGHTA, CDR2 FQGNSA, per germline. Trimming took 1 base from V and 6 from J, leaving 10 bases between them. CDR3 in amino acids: CASSLGLAAEQYF. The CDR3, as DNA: TGTGCCAGCAGCTTAGGGTTGGCGGCCGAGCAGTACTTC.